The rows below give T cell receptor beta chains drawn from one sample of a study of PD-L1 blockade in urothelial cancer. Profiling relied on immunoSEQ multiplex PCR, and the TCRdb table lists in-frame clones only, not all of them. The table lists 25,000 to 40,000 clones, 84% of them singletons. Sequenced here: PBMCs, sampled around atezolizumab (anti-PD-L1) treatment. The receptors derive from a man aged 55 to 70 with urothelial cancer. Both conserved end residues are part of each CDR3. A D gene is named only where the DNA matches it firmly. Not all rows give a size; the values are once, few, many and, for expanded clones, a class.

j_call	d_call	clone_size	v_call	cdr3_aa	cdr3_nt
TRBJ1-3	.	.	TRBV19	CASSIGLEPGNTIYF	TGTGCCAGTAGTATAGGGTTGGAGCCCGGAAACACCATATATTTT
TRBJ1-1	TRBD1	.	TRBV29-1	CSVDRANTEAFF	TGCAGCGTAGACAGGGCGAACACTGAAGCTTTCTTT
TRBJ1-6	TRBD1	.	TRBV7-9	CASSLGRTGGGSPLHF	TGTGCCAGCAGCTTAGGGCGGACAGGGGGTGGTTCACCCCTCCACTTT
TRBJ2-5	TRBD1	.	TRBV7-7	CASTATGTGKETQYF	TGTGCTAGCACCGCGACCGGGACAGGGAAGGAGACCCAGTACTTC
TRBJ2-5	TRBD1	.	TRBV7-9	CASSRTGVETQYF	TGTGCCAGCAGCCGGACAGGGGTGGAGACCCAGTACTTC
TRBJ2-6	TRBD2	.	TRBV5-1	CASSLSRTSGHSGANVLTF	TGCGCCAGCAGCTTGTCAAGGACTAGCGGGCACTCTGGGGCCAACGTCCTGACTTTC
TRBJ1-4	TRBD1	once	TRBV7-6	CASSSGTALNEKLFF	TGTGCCAGCAGCTCGGGGACAGCCCTTAATGAAAAACTGTTTTTT
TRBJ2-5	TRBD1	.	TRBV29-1	CSVDVTGGPETQYF	TGCAGCGTTGACGTGACAGGGGGCCCGGAGACCCAGTACTTC
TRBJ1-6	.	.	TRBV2	CASSEYVGSPLHF	TGTGCCAGCAGTGAATACGTGGGCTCACCCCTCCACTTT
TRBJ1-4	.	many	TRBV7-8	CASSLASGGSNEKLFF	TGTGCCAGCAGCTTAGCGTCGGGGGGCTCGAATGAAAAACTGTTTTTT
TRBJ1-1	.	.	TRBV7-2	CASSASGAFF	TGTGCCAGCAGCGCCTCCGGTGCTTTCTTT
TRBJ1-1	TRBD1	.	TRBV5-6	CASSFGTGGNTEAFF	TGTGCCAGCAGCTTTGGGACAGGTGGGAACACTGAAGCTTTCTTT
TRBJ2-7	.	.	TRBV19	CASSPRDSGYEQYF	TGTGCCAGTAGCCCCCGGGACTCGGGCTACGAGCAGTACTTC
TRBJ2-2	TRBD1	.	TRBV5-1	CASSLGQGNTGELFF	TGCGCCAGCAGCTTGGGACAGGGCAACACCGGGGAGCTGTTTTTT
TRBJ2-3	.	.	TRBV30	CAWRNAGSGTDTQYF	TGTGCCTGGAGGAATGCAGGTTCGGGCACAGATACGCAGTATTTT
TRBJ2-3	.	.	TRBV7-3	CASSLTRNPTVGDTQYF	TGTGCCAGCAGCTTAACGCGGAACCCGACCGTTGGAGATACGCAGTATTTT
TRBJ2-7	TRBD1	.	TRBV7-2	CASSDGQGYEQYF	TGTGCCAGCAGCGATGGACAGGGCTACGAGCAGTACTTC
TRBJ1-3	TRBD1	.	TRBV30	CAYKRDRAFRAIYF	TGTGCCTACAAAAGGGACAGGGCTTTTCGGGCCATATATTTT
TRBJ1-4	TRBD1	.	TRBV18	CASSPSGQGPEKLFF	TGTGCCAGCTCACCGTCGGGACAGGGGCCTGAAAAACTGTTTTTT
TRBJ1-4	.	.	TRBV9	CASSVDPATNEKLFF	TGTGCCAGCAGCGTAGATCCAGCAACTAATGAAAAACTGTTTTTT
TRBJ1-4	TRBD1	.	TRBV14	CASSQDRDRGFAGNEKLFF	TGTGCCAGCAGCCAAGACCGGGACAGGGGGTTTGCGGGTAATGAAAAACTGTTTTTT
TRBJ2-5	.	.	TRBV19	CASSISHSKQETQYF	TGTGCCAGTAGTATAAGTCACTCAAAACAAGAGACCCAGTACTTC
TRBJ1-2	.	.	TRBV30	CAWSRSNYGYTF	TGTGCCTGGAGCCGCAGTAACTATGGCTACACCTTC
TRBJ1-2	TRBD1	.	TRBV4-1	CASSQERQGLRGYTF	TGCGCCAGCAGCCAGGAAAGACAGGGGTTGAGAGGCTACACCTTC
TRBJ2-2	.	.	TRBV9	CASTRQGDTGELFF	TGTGCCAGCACACGGCAGGGTGACACCGGGGAGCTGTTTTTT
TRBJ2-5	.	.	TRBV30	CAWSVRGRGAARETQYF	TGTGCCTGGAGTGTACGGGGGAGGGGGGCCGCCAGAGAGACCCAGTACTTC
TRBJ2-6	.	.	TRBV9	CASSAQETGANVLTF	TGTGCCAGCAGCGCGCAGGAAACTGGGGCCAACGTCCTGACTTTC
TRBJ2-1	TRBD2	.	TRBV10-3	CAISGTSGRIHNEQFF	TGTGCCATCAGCGGGACTAGCGGGAGGATACACAATGAGCAGTTCTTC
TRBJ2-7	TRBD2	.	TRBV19	CASSVSHGRAASYEQYF	TGTGCCAGTAGTGTGTCCCATGGGAGGGCAGCCTCCTACGAGCAGTACTTC
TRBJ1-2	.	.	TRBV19	CASSIRGNQGYTF	TGTGCCAGTAGTATACGTGGCAATCAGGGCTACACCTTC
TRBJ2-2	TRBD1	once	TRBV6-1	CASRTGRGYTGELFF	TGTGCCAGCAGAACGGGCAGGGGGTACACCGGGGAGCTGTTTTTT
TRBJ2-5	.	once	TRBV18	CASSPGGGIETQYF	TGTGCCAGCTCACCAGGAGGAGGGATAGAGACCCAGTACTTC
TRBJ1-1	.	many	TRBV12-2	CASRPWTGGNTEAFF	TGTGCAAGTCGCCCGTGGACAGGGGGGAACACTGAAGCTTTCTTT